Included here is one T cell receptor (beta chain) sequence, with context. This sample is drawn from a study of T cells after somatic rescue of genetic block. From germline, CDR1 is SNHLY and CDR2 FYNNEI. V was cut by 4 bases and J by 2 bases, with 11 bases left in between. The CDR3 length is 14 residues. Measured with immunoSEQ multiplex PCR; TCRdb has only the in-frame clones, and not every one. The table shows about 67,000 clones, with about 90% occurring only once. This clonotype was sampled from a man aged 35 to 55. Material for sequencing was peripheral blood mononuclear cells (PBMCs). The J gene is TRBJ1-1, the V gene TRBV2, with no clear D. CDR3 loop: CASSATTINTEAFF. Written as DNA, the CDR3 is TGTGCCAGCAGTGCGACGACAATTAACACTGAAGCTTTCTTT.